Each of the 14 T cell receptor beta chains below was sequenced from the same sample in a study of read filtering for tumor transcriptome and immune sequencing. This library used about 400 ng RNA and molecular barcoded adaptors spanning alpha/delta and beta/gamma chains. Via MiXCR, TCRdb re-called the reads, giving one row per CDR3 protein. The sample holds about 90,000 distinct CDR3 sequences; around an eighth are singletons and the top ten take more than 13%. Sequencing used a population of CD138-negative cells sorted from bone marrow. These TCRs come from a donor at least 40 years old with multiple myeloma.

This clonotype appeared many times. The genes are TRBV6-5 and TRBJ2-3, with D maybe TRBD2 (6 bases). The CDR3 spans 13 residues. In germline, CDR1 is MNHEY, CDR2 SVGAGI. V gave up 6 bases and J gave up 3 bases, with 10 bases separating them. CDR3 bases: TGTGCCAGCAGCGGGAGTTGGACAGATACGCAGTATTTT. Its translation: CASSGSWTDTQYF.

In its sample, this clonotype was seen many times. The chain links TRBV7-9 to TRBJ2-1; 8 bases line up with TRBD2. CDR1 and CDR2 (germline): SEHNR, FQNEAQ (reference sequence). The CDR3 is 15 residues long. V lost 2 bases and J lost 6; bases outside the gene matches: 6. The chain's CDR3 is CASSLTGLVSNEQFF. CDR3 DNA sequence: TGTGCCAGCAGCTTAACGGGACTAGTAAGCAATGAGCAGTTCTTC.

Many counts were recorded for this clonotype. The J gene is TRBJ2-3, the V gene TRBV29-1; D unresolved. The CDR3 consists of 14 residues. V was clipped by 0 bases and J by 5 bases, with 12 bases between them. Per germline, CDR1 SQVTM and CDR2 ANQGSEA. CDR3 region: CSVEDLQVGDTQYF. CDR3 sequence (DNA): TGCAGCGTTGAAGATCTTCAAGTTGGAGATACGCAGTATTTT.

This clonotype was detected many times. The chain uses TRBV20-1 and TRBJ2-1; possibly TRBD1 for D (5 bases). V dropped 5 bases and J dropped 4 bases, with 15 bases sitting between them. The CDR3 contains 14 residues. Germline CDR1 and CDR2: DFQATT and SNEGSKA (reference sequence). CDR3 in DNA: TGCAGTGCTCGCAGGGTCCCCTCGTACAATGAGCAGTTCTTC. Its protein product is CSARRVPSYNEQFF.

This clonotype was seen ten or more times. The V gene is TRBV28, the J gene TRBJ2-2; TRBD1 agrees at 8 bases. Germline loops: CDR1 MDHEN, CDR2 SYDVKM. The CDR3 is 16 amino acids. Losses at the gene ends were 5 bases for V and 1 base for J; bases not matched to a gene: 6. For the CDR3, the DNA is TGTGCCAGCAGTCCAGGGGGCGGTAGGAACACCGGGGAGCTGTTTTTT. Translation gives CASSPGGGRNTGELFF.

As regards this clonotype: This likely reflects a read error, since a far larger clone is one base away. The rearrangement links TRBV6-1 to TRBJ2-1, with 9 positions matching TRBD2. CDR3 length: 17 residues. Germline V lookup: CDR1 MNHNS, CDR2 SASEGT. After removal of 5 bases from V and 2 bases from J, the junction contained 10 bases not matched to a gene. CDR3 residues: CASSYSGLAGPYNEQFF. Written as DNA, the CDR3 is TGTGCCAGCAGTTACTCCGGCCTAGCGGGGCCCTACAATGAGCAGTTCTTC.

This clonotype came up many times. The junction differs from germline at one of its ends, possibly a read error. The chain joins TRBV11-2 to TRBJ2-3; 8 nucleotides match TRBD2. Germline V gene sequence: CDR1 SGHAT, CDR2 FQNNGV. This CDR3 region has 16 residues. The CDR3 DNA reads TGTGCCAGCCGCTTTTCGGGACTAGGCCGCACAGATACGCAGTATTTT. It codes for CASRFSGLGRTDTQYF.

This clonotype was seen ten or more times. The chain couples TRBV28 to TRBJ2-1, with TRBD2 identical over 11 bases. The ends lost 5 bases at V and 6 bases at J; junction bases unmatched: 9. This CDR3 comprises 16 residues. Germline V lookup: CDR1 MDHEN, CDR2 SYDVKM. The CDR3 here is CASSPQLAGVSNEQFF. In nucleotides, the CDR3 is TGTGCCAGCAGTCCGCAACTAGCGGGAGTCTCCAATGAGCAGTTCTTC.

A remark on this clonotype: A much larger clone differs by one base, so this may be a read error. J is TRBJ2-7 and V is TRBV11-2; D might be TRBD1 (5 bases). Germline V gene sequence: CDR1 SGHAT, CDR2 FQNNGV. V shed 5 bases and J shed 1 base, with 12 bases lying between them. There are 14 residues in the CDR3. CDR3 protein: CASSPWAGSYEQYF. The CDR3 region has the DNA TGTGCCAGCAGCCCTTGGGCAGGGTCCTACGAGCAGTACTTC.

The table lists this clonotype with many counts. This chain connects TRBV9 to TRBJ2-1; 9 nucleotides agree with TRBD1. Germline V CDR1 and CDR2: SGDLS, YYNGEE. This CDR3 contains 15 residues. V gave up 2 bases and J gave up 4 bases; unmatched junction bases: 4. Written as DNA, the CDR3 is TGTGCCAGCAGCGTCACGGGGACAGGGTACAATGAGCAGTTCTTC. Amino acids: CASSVTGTGYNEQFF.

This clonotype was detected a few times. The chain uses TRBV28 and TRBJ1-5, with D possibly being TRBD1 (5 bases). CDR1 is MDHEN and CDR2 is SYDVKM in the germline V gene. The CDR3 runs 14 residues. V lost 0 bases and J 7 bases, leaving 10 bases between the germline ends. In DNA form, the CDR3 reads TGTGCCAGCAGTTTATGGGGGGGAGGGCAGCCCCAGCATTTT. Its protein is CASSLWGGGQPQHF.

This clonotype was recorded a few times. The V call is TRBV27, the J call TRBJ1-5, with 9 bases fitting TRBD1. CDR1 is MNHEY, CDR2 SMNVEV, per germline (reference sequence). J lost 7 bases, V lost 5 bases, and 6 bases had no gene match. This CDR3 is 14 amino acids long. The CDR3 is CASSPDRGGQPQHF. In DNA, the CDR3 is TGTGCCAGCAGTCCGGACAGGGGTGGGCAGCCCCAGCATTTT.

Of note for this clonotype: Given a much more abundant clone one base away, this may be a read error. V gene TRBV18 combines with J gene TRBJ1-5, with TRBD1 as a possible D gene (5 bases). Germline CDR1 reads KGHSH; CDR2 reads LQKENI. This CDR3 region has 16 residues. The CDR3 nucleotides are TGTGCCAGCCCACCAGGCGGGATGGGGCACAATCAGCCCCAGCATTTT. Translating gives CASPPGGMGHNQPQHF.

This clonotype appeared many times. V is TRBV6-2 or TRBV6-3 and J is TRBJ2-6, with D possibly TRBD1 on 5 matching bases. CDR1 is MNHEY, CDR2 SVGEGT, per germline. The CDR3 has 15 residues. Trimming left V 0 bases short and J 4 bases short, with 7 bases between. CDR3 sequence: CASSYSGAGANVLTF. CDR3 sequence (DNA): TGTGCCAGCAGTTACTCTGGGGCGGGGGCCAACGTCCTGACTTTC.